The 20 T cell receptor beta chains below all came from one sample that was sequenced in a study of T cell changes during pregnancy in multiple sclerosis. This table comes from immunoSEQ multiplex PCR, and its TCRdb copy is limited to in-frame clones, with some not included. The table shows tens of thousands of clones, with 93% occurring only once. Material: CD8+ T cells from peripheral blood mononuclear cells, obtained in the second trimester of pregnancy. These receptors were taken from a female donor with multiple sclerosis, enrolled in a pregnancy study.

The rearrangement uses TRBV28 and TRBJ1-2; D possibly corresponds to TRBD1 (5 bases). The CDR3 covers 14 residues. The V end lost 3 bases, the J end lost 4 bases, and 12 bases lay between the germline ends. Germline CDR1 MDHEN, CDR2 SYDVKM. CDR3 coding DNA: TGTGCCAGCAGTTTCCCCTCGACAGCCTATGGCTACACCTTC. Its protein product is CASSFPSTAYGYTF.

CDR3 sequence: CASSVGGQIYGYTF. DNA of the CDR3: TGTGCCAGCAGCGTAGGGGGGCAGATCTATGGCTACACCTTC. This sequence joins TRBV9 and TRBJ1-2, with TRBD1 as a possible D gene (6 bases). V lost 0 bases, J lost 4 bases, and 10 bases lay in between. In germline, CDR1 is SGDLS, CDR2 YYNGEE. CDR3 size: 14 residues. The whole variable domain, remainder taken from reference TRBV9 and TRBJ1-2, is DSGVTQTPKHLITATGQRVTLRCSPRSGDLSVYWYQQSLDQGLQFLIQYYNGEERAKGNILERFSAQQFPDLHSELNLSSLELGDSALYFCASSVGGQIYGYTFGSGTRLTVV.

The chain employs TRBV27 and TRBJ2-1; D is unresolved. Trimming removed 7 bases from V and 8 bases from J, with 15 bases in between. The CDR3 covers 13 residues. From germline, CDR1 is MNHEY and CDR2 SMNVEV (reference sequence). CDR3: CASTHPVSDEQFF. CDR3 nucleotide sequence: TGTGCCAGCACCCACCCGGTATCGGATGAGCAGTTCTTC.

The chain combines TRBV28 with TRBJ1-2; D remains ambiguous. The germline gives CDR1 MDHEN, CDR2 SYDVKM. V lost 5 bases to trimming and J lost 7 bases, with 11 bases between them. The CDR3 runs to 12 residues. CDR3 nucleotides: TGTGCCAGCAGTCCTTTCGCAGGTGGCTACACCTTC. It is translated as CASSPFAGGYTF.

The chain couples TRBV6-5 to TRBJ2-7; 7 bases agree with TRBD2. CDR3 length: 14 residues. V shed 2 bases and J 3 bases; nucleotides not matched to a gene: 4. The germline V gene encodes CDR1 MNHEY and CDR2 SVGAGI. This CDR3 reads CASSYGGGSYEQYF. DNA for the CDR3: TGTGCCAGCAGTTACGGGGGGGGTAGCTACGAGCAGTACTTC.

This CDR3 is CAGYGGQGDNYGYTF. The CDR3 region has the DNA TGTGCCGGGTACGGTGGTCAGGGGGATAACTATGGCTACACCTTC. The rearrangement links TRBV19 to TRBJ1-2, with 7 bases fitting TRBD1. Germline V gene lookup returns CDR1 LNHDA and CDR2 SQIVND (reference sequence). This CDR3 is built from 15 residues. V shed 11 bases, J shed 1 base, and the junction held 13 bases outside the gene matches.

V is TRBV29-1 and J is TRBJ2-5; 7 bases agree with TRBD2. Unmatched junction bases numbered 4, after V lost 6 bases and J lost 3 bases. The CDR3 sequence is 12 residues long. The V gene's germline CDR1 is SQVTM and CDR2 ANQGSEA. The CDR3 nucleotides read TGCAGCGTCGCGGGGGTAGAAGAGACCCAGTACTTC. Protein sequence: CSVAGVEETQYF.

The chain combines TRBV19 with TRBJ2-3, with 9 bases fitting TRBD2. V lost 7 bases to trimming and J lost 1 base; unmatched junction nucleotides: 3. Germline V gene lookup returns CDR1 LNHDA and CDR2 SQIVND (reference sequence). The length of the CDR3 is 14 residues. Here the CDR3 reads CASTRLAGTDTQYF. The CDR3 DNA reads TGTGCCAGTACGAGACTAGCGGGCACAGATACGCAGTATTTT. The whole variable domain, remainder taken from reference TRBV19 and TRBJ2-3, is DGGITQSPKYLFRKEGQNVTLSCEQNLNHDAMYWYRQDPGQGLRLIYYSQIVNDFQKGDIAEGYSVSREKKESFPLTVTSAQKNPTAFYLCASTRLAGTDTQYFGPGTRLTVL.

CDR3 protein: CASSVPSGTTFQETQYF. CDR3 nucleotides: TGTGCCAGCAGCGTACCATCTGGGACTACGTTTCAAGAGACCCAGTACTTC. The chain carries TRBV9 and TRBJ2-5; TRBD2 matches at 7 bases. The CDR3 extends over 17 amino acids. Losses at the gene ends were 1 base for V and 2 bases for J; bases not matched to a gene: 11. CDR1 and CDR2 (germline): SGDLS, YYNGEE.

The CDR3 sequence: CASSFRQGRYTDTQYF. CDR3 DNA sequence: TGCGCCAGCAGCTTCCGACAGGGACGCTACACAGATACGCAGTATTTT. The chain couples TRBV5-1 to TRBJ2-3; 7 bases are shared with TRBD1. The CDR3 runs 16 residues. From germline, CDR1 is SGHRS and CDR2 YFSETQ. The J segment lost 2 bases and the V segment lost 2 bases, leaving 8 bases of the junction unmatched.

V gene TRBV7-7 combines with J gene TRBJ2-3; 9 bases match TRBD1. Germline V CDR1 and CDR2: SSHAT, FNYEAQ (reference sequence). With V trimmed by 5 bases and J by 0 bases, 3 bases remained unmatched. This CDR3 comprises 15 residues. The CDR3 DNA follows: TGTGCCAGCAGCAGGGGGACAGGGAGCACAGATACGCAGTATTTT. Translating it yields CASSRGTGSTDTQYF.

The chain uses TRBV20-1 and TRBJ1-1; unclear D gene. Trimming left V 6 bases short and J 3 bases short, with 8 bases between. This CDR3 is built from 11 residues. Germline V gene sequence: CDR1 DFQATT, CDR2 SNEGSKA (reference sequence). DNA of the CDR3: TGCAGTGCCCCACGGGACACTGAAGCTTTCTTT. Translated: CSAPRDTEAFF.

The chain uses TRBV2 and TRBJ2-3; D perhaps matches TRBD2 (6 bases). Germline V lookup: CDR1 SNHLY, CDR2 FYNNEI. This CDR3 region has 15 residues. V gave up 6 bases and J gave up 0 bases, with 13 bases separating them. CDR3 sequence reads: CASSLLAPSTDTQYF. The CDR3 DNA reads as TGTGCCAGCAGCCTGCTAGCGCCTAGCACAGATACGCAGTATTTT.

The chain's CDR3 is CASKPGQFF. CDR3 nucleotide sequence: TGTGCCAGCAAGCCGGGGCAGTTCTTC. The V gene is TRBV7-3, the J gene TRBJ2-1; no clear D. The V end lost 7 bases, the J end lost 12 bases, and 7 bases lay between the germline ends. The germline V gene has CDR1 SGHTA and CDR2 FQGTGA. The CDR3 has 9 residues.

The chain has TRBV7-9 and TRBJ2-3, with D possibly being TRBD2 (5 bases). Germline V gene data show CDR1 as SEHNR and CDR2 as FQNEAQ (reference sequence). The V gene lost 1 base and the J gene lost 0 bases, with 11 bases spanning the gap. The CDR3 consists of 16 residues. CDR3: CASSLVGGSSTDTQYF. For the CDR3, the DNA is TGTGCCAGCAGCTTAGTCGGCGGGTCGAGCACAGATACGCAGTATTTT.

This clone was observed once. The CDR3, as DNA: TGTGCCAGCAGTCCATGGAGACCCTTTCCAAATATGGGTGGCTACACCTTC. Protein sequence: CASSPWRPFPNMGGYTF. The chain recombines TRBV28 with TRBJ1-2; D is uncertain. The CDR3 is 17 residues long. Germline-derived CDR1 and CDR2 are MDHEN and SYDVKM. The V and J ends lost 5 bases and 7 bases respectively, with 26 bases between them.

V gene TRBV28 combines with J gene TRBJ2-1; 11 nucleotides align to TRBD2. Germline-derived CDR1 and CDR2 are MDHEN and SYDVKM. The CDR3 is 16 amino acids. V trimming: 6 bases; J trimming: 8 bases; junction bases outside the gene matches: 12. The chain's CDR3 is CASRKLAGASFDEQFF. For the CDR3, the DNA is TGTGCCAGCAGAAAACTAGCGGGAGCTTCCTTCGATGAGCAGTTCTTC.

The gene calls are TRBV7-2 and TRBJ2-1, with 10 bases lining up with TRBD1. Germline lookup yields CDR1 SGHTA and CDR2 FQGNSA. The CDR3 consists of 17 residues. V lost 4 bases and J lost 6; bases outside the gene matches: 12. The CDR3 region has the DNA TGTGCCAGCAGCTACCCGACCGGGACAGGGGCGGGCAATGAGCAGTTCTTC. This encodes CASSYPTGTGAGNEQFF.

J is TRBJ2-7 and V is TRBV5-5, with TRBD2 matching over 8 bases. This CDR3 has 15 residues. Germline trimming cut 5 bases from V and 9 bases from J; bases unmatched to any gene: 16. Germline values: CDR1 SGHKS, CDR2 YYEKEE (reference sequence). CDR3 protein: CASSYHDREGDGQYF. The CDR3 DNA is TGTGCCAGCAGTTACCACGACCGGGAGGGGGACGGGCAGTACTTC.

The chain couples TRBV25-1 to TRBJ1-1; D call uncertain. The CDR3 contains 12 residues. Germline V lookup: CDR1 MGHDK, CDR2 SYGVNS. Trimming took 0 bases from V and 4 from J, leaving 3 bases between them. CDR3 in amino acids: CASSEYGTEAFF. The DNA for the CDR3 is TGTGCCAGCAGTGAATACGGCACTGAAGCTTTCTTT.